This entry describes one T cell receptor beta chain. No antigen is known for it. This entry belongs to a study of cytomegalovirus exposure and HLA in healthy donors. Turning to the study itself: Falling in the Caucasian-associated ancestry cluster were 80% to 85% of approximately 410 genotyped donors. The study, taken as a whole, reports: For cytomegalovirus status, the classifier reportedly gave diagnoses with high specificity and sensitivity. With later analysis, a missense DCLRE1C variant became linked to TCR beta V- and J-gene trimming. Some TCR beta chains (approximately 180 of them) were listed as cytomegalovirus-associated.

PCR was performed using 60 Vbeta and 13 Jbeta primers. The protocol was immunoSEQ multiplex PCR, while the TCRdb copy is restricted to in-frame clones and leaves out a portion. Of some 150,000 clones in the sample, roughly 62% are singletons; the top ten hold about 4.5%. The CDR3 has 14 amino acids. V gave up 1 base and J gave up 4 bases; unmatched junction bases: 2. Looked up from germline, CDR1 is LGHNA and CDR2 is YSLEER. This sequence was found in a man in his fifties or sixties in good health and CMV-seronegative. Sequencing was carried out using PBMCs. J is TRBJ2-3 and V is TRBV4-3, with 7 positions matching TRBD1. In DNA, the CDR3 is TGCGCCAGCAGCCAAGGACAGGGTTCAGATACGCAGTATTTT. Amino acids: CASSQGQGSDTQYF.